The 10 T cell receptor beta chains given below trace back to one sample, sequenced in a study of T cells in Graves' hyperthyroidism and ophthalmopathy. TCR beta CDR3 regions were amplified from RNA. The HTBI primer set was used in a first-round RT-PCR of the TCR CDR3. TCRdb passed the multiplex PCR reads through MiXCR, listing each CDR3 protein once. This sample yields around 340,000 distinct CDR3 sequences, of which approximately 22% are seen a single time; 50% belongs to the top ten. Sequencing input: blood. All receptors come from a woman aged 45 to 65 with Graves' hyperthyroidism.

This clonotype was detected many times. The chain has TRBV5-1 and TRBJ1-1, with 7 bases matching TRBD1. The CDR3 is 14 amino acids. Germline values: CDR1 SGHRS, CDR2 YFSETQ. V lost 3 bases to trimming and J lost 6 bases; unmatched junction nucleotides: 8. This CDR3 reads CASSSSPGQAEAFF. The DNA of the CDR3 is TGCGCCAGCAGCTCGTCCCCCGGACAGGCTGAAGCTTTCTTT.

Worth noting for this clonotype: A much larger clone lies one base from this, so it may be a read error. The rearrangement links TRBV29-1 to TRBJ1-1; 8 bases match TRBD1. Germline V gene data show CDR1 as SQVTM and CDR2 as ANQGSEA. This CDR3 region has 14 residues. Unmatched junction bases numbered 6, after V lost 6 bases and J lost 0 bases. The CDR3 loop is CSVWTGRMNTEAFF. The CDR3 region has the DNA TGCAGCGTGTGGACAGGGAGGATGAACACTGAAGCTTTCTTT.

This clonotype was seen more than once but under ten times. V is TRBV12-3 or TRBV12-4 and J is TRBJ1-6, with a possible D match to TRBD1 (5 bases). With 3 bases removed from V and 4 bases from J, the gap between germline ends came to 7 bases. The CDR3 runs 14 residues. The CDR3 coding sequence is TGTGCCAGCAGTTTGGAGGGGTATAATTCACCCCTCCACTTT. It encodes CASSLEGYNSPLHF.

This clonotype was observed many times. The V gene is TRBV2, the J gene TRBJ2-1; D possibly corresponds to TRBD1 (7 bases). Germline loops: CDR1 SNHLY, CDR2 FYNNEI. The ends were cut back, 6 bases at V and 3 bases at J, with 15 bases in the middle. CDR3 size: 15 residues. CDR3 DNA: TGTGCCAGCAGGAGGGGGGCAGGGGGCTACAATGAGCAGTTCTTC. Its translation is CASRRGAGGYNEQFF.

This clonotype was counted only a few times. The genes are TRBV15 and TRBJ2-2, with 9 positions matching TRBD1. With 2 bases clipped from V and 2 bases from J, the junction kept 3 bases outside the gene matches. The CDR3 spans 16 residues. From germline, CDR1 is LNHNV and CDR2 YYDKDF (reference sequence). In nucleotides, the CDR3 is TGTGCCACCAGCAGACCGGGACAGGGAAACACCGGGGAGCTGTTTTTT. It yields the protein CATSRPGQGNTGELFF. Drawing the rest from reference TRBV15 and TRBJ2-2, the complete variable domain is DAMVIQNPRYQVTQFGKPVTLSCSQTLNHNVMYWYQQKSSQAPKLLFHYYDKDFNNEADTPDNFQSRRPNTSFCFLDIRSPGLGDTAMYLCATSRPGQGNTGELFFGEGSRLTVL.

This clonotype was detected a few times. V is TRBV10-3 and J is TRBJ2-5; TRBD1 is a possible D gene (5 bases). V lost 3 bases and J 3 bases, leaving 17 bases between the germline ends. Germline V lookup: CDR1 ENHRY, CDR2 SYGVKD. CDR3 size: 16 residues. CDR3 nucleotides: TGTGCCATCAGTGAAGGGAACGGACAATTAAAAGAGACCCAGTACTTC. Its translation: CAISEGNGQLKETQYF.

The chain couples TRBV29-1 to TRBJ1-1, with a weak D call TRBD1 (6 bases). Germline loops: CDR1 SQVTM, CDR2 ANQGSEA. Between the trimmed V and J ends, which lost 2 bases and 10 bases, there was a span of 11 bases. This CDR3 has 11 residues. CDR3 residues: CSVESGTLAFF. DNA of the CDR3: TGCAGCGTTGAATCCGGGACATTAGCTTTCTTT.

This clonotype was recorded a few times. The chain carries TRBV14 and TRBJ2-1, with 11 bases that match TRBD1. Trimming at V came to 4 bases and at J to 4 bases, leaving 6 bases not matched to a gene. The CDR3 extends over 16 amino acids. Germline CDR1 and CDR2: SGHDN and FVKESK. The CDR3 sequence: CASSPLGQGGYNEQFF. Here the CDR3 DNA reads TGTGCCAGCAGCCCTCTGGGACAGGGGGGTTACAATGAGCAGTTCTTC.

In this sample, this clonotype turned up a few times. V usage is TRBV11-2 and J usage is TRBJ2-3; 10 bases are a match to TRBD2. CDR3 length equals 14 residues. Trimming removed 6 bases from V and 3 bases from J; junction bases left unmatched: 3. The germline V gene encodes CDR1 SGHAT and CDR2 FQNNGV. Here the CDR3 reads CASRPSGRTDTQYF. CDR3 bases: TGTGCCAGCAGGCCTAGCGGGAGAACAGATACGCAGTATTTT.

This clonotype came up a few times. J is TRBJ2-2 and V is TRBV3-1, with 12 bases fitting TRBD2. The V gene's germline CDR1 is LGHDT and CDR2 YNNKEL (reference sequence). The CDR3 is 17 residues long. After removal of 4 bases from V and 7 bases from J, the junction contained 10 bases not matched to a gene. The CDR3 spells CASSLSRTSGNIGELFF. The CDR3 bases are TGTGCCAGCAGCCTATCACGGACTAGCGGGAATATCGGGGAGCTGTTTTTT. Supplemented by reference TRBV3-1 and TRBJ2-2, the full variable domain reads DTAVSQTPKYLVTQMGNDKSIKCEQNLGHDTMYWYKQDSKKFLKIMFSYNNKELIINETVPNRFSPKSPDKAHLNLHINSLELGDSAVYFCASSLSRTSGNIGELFFGEGSRLTVL.